The T cell receptor (beta chain) described here comes from a study of blood T cell repertoires in COVID-19. Study-wide background: The United States, Italy and Spain supplied acute and convalescent COVID-19 samples. The analysed material was cDNA or gDNA that came from T cells, B-cell-depleted T cells, or PBMCs.

How the authors handled the data: Amplified reference gene primers provided the basis for estimating nucleated cell counts. TCRdb keeps only in-frame clones here, not all; method: immunoSEQ multiplex PCR. V and J calls and clone size are given by that table; D and trimming were obtained from the DNA. Of about 670,000 clones listed, just under 90% were seen once; the top ten hold more than 0.25%. J gave up 1 base and V 2 bases, and 5 bases lay outside the gene matches. This CDR3 has 16 residues. Germline V gene lookup returns CDR1 KGHSH and CDR2 LQKENI. This receptor was identified in a woman aged 18 to 35 with acute or convalescent COVID-19. Input material: peripheral blood. This rearrangement joins TRBV18 to TRBJ1-3; the match to TRBD1 covers 7 bases. The CDR3 nucleotides are TGTGCCAGCTCACCAGTCACAGGGGATTCTGGAAACACCATATATTTT. Its protein is CASSPVTGDSGNTIYF.